These 11 T cell receptor beta chains were sequenced from one sample in a study of blood T cells in healthy people across ages. Primers used in a second PCR of about 7 to 11 cycles were a sample-barcoded 5' primer and a J-beta primer mix. Each CDR3 protein gets one entry after TCRdb re-called the 5' RACE reads with MiXCR. The table lists 1.4 million or so distinct CDR3 sequences, less than 45% of them singletons. The sequenced sample consisted of blood. Source of these receptors: a woman aged 18-35 years in good health.

The chain employs TRBV3-1 and TRBJ1-5, with D possibly TRBD1 on 6 matching bases. Germline CDR1 is LGHDT and CDR2 is YNNKEL (reference sequence). V lost 0 bases, J lost 7 bases, and 16 bases lay in between. The CDR3 spans 16 residues. The CDR3 region is CASSQDWRPGGQPQHF. In nucleotides, the CDR3 is TGTGCCAGCAGCCAAGATTGGCGGCCGGGGGGCCAGCCCCAGCATTTT.

V usage is TRBV20-1 and J usage is TRBJ2-7, with D perhaps matching TRBD1 (5 bases). Trimming took 6 bases from V and 0 from J, leaving 15 bases between them. The CDR3 extends over 14 amino acids. Germline loops: CDR1 DFQATT, CDR2 SNEGSKA (reference sequence). CDR3 sequence: CSALGRGSSYEQYF. DNA of the CDR3: TGCAGTGCCCTAGGTAGGGGAAGCTCCTACGAGCAGTACTTC.

This clonotype was recorded at least ten times. The V and J genes are TRBV12-3 or TRBV12-4 and TRBJ2-1, with 13 bases aligning to TRBD2. The CDR3 has 18 amino acids. J lost 0 bases, V lost 2 bases, and 4 bases had no gene match. The CDR3: CASSLKLAGGSSYNEQFF. CDR3 bases: TGTGCCAGCAGTTTAAAACTAGCGGGGGGGAGCTCCTACAATGAGCAGTTCTTC.

This chain joins TRBV6-2 or TRBV6-3 and TRBJ2-1; TRBD1 matches at 8 bases. Trimming took 5 bases from V and 4 from J; bases not matched to a gene: 7. From germline, CDR1 is MNHEY and CDR2 SVGEGT. The CDR3 has 15 residues. CDR3 nucleotide sequence: TGTGCCAGCAGTCGCCGGGACAGGATATACAATGAGCAGTTCTTC. As protein: CASSRRDRIYNEQFF.

There are a few counts of this clonotype. The chain carries TRBV10-3 and TRBJ2-1; 9 positions agree with TRBD1. The CDR3 covers 13 residues. Germline V gene data show CDR1 as ENHRY and CDR2 as SYGVKD. With 9 bases clipped from V and 9 bases from J, the junction kept 9 bases outside the gene matches. The CDR3 bases are TGTGCCATAGGACAGGGGATATATTTTGAGCAGTTCTTC. This gives the protein CAIGQGIYFEQFF.

This clonotype has more than one count but fewer than ten. The chain uses TRBV29-1 and TRBJ2-7; D not certain. The CDR3 sequence is 13 residues long. The germline CDR1 and CDR2 sequences are SQVTM and ANQGSEA. V was pared by 8 bases and J by 2 bases, with 16 bases between. CDR3 DNA sequence: TGCAGCCACCGGGCACCTCAGGCCTACGAGCAGTACTTC. Protein product: CSHRAPQAYEQYF.

This clonotype was observed a handful of times. The V gene is TRBV6-6, the J gene TRBJ2-3; TRBD2 aligns across 7 bases. The CDR3 has 17 residues. From germline, CDR1 is MNHNY and CDR2 SVGAGI (reference sequence). V lost 2 bases and J lost 6; bases outside the gene matches: 14. Here the CDR3 reads CASSYATSGAPSDTQYF. DNA of the CDR3: TGTGCCAGCAGTTACGCGACCAGCGGGGCACCCTCGGATACGCAGTATTTT.

Only a few counts were recorded for this clonotype. This chain joins TRBV14 and TRBJ1-2, with D unclear. The CDR3 extends over 13 amino acids. V was shortened by 4 bases and J by 2 bases, with 8 bases between the two germline ends. From germline, CDR1 is SGHDN and CDR2 FVKESK. The CDR3 here is CASSPSQNYGYTF. In DNA form, the CDR3 reads TGTGCCAGCAGCCCCTCACAGAACTATGGCTACACCTTC.

This clonotype was detected only a few times. The DNA of the CDR3 is TGTGCCAGCAGCGTATACCTTGGAGATACGCAGTATTTT. Protein: CASSVYLGDTQYF. The chain links TRBV9 to TRBJ2-3, with unresolved D. The germline V and J ends were trimmed by 1 base and 5 bases, with 8 bases remaining between them. Germline V gene sequence: CDR1 SGDLS, CDR2 YYNGEE. The CDR3 totals 13 residues.

The gene calls are TRBV7-2 and TRBJ1-1; 7 bases map to TRBD1. Germline values: CDR1 SGHTA, CDR2 FQGNSA. This CDR3 comprises 16 residues. The ends lost 5 bases at V and 5 bases at J; junction bases unmatched: 14. The CDR3 protein is CASSPLNYRGLTEAFF. The CDR3 region has the DNA TGTGCCAGCAGCCCCCTCAACTACAGGGGTTTGACTGAAGCTTTCTTT.

This clonotype has just one count. The V call is TRBV20-1, the J call TRBJ2-1; D not resolved. This CDR3 spans 11 amino acids. Germline assignment: CDR1 DFQATT and CDR2 SNEGSKA (reference sequence). V lost 1 base, J lost 13 bases, and 11 bases lay in between. The CDR3 region has the DNA TGCAGTGCTAGAGTTAGAGAGACCCAGTTCTTC. As protein: CSARVRETQFF.